What follows are 10 T cell receptor beta chains derived from one specimen sequenced in a study of control samples from healthy donors and cancer patients. Generated by immunoSEQ multiplex PCR, the TCRdb table keeps only in-frame clones and is missing some. Of some 98,000 clones in the sample, approximately 84% were seen once. Material: PBMCs. Source of these receptors: a man between 65 and 79 years old with lung cancer.

The V and J genes are TRBV5-1 and TRBJ1-1; 7 bases are shared with TRBD1. Germline lookup yields CDR1 SGHRS and CDR2 YFSETQ. The ends lost 1 base at V and 2 bases at J; junction bases unmatched: 8. This CDR3 is 16 amino acids long. This chain's CDR3 is CASSLKDRVPNTEAFF. In DNA, the CDR3 is TGCGCCAGCAGCTTGAAAGACAGGGTCCCAAACACTGAAGCTTTCTTT.

The V gene is TRBV9, the J gene TRBJ2-3, with 8 bases matching TRBD1. V gave up 6 bases and J gave up 1 base; unmatched junction bases: 7. The germline V gene has CDR1 SGDLS and CDR2 YYNGEE. The CDR3 has 15 residues. CDR3 residues: CASTPGQGRTDTQYF. The CDR3 DNA sequence: TGTGCCAGCACCCCCGGACAGGGCCGCACAGATACGCAGTATTTT.

The chain couples TRBV19 to TRBJ1-5; D not resolved. Trimming pared 7 bases from V and 1 base from J, leaving 11 bases between. CDR1 LNHDA and CDR2 SQIVND come from the germline V gene (reference sequence). This CDR3 has 14 amino acids. The CDR3 here is CASTLNLSNQPQHF. DNA for the CDR3: TGTGCCAGTACCCTTAATCTGAGCAATCAGCCCCAGCATTTT. Based on the CDR3 plus reference TRBV19 and TRBJ1-5, the full variable domain is DGGITQSPKYLFRKEGQNVTLSCEQNLNHDAMYWYRQDPGQGLRLIYYSQIVNDFQKGDIAEGYSVSREKKESFPLTVTSAQKNPTAFYLCASTLNLSNQPQHFGDGTRLSIL.

V and J are TRBV19 and TRBJ1-3, with D possibly being TRBD1 (6 bases). The CDR3 is made up of 14 amino acids. V was clipped by 7 bases and J by 4 bases, with 14 bases between them. CDR1 is LNHDA, CDR2 SQIVND, per germline (reference sequence). This CDR3 is CASNPDRRGNTIYF. The CDR3 DNA is TGTGCCAGTAACCCAGACAGGAGGGGAAACACCATATATTTT.

The J gene is TRBJ2-1, the V gene TRBV24-1; TRBD1 matches 10 bases. The CDR3 is 15 amino acids. J lost 5 bases, V lost 4 bases, and 4 bases had no gene match. Germline V gene sequence: CDR1 KGHDR, CDR2 SFDVKD. The CDR3 reads CATSDDRGLNNEQFF. CDR3 sequence (DNA): TGTGCCACCAGTGACGACAGGGGGCTAAACAATGAGCAGTTCTTC.

This clone came up once. The chain has TRBV29-1 and TRBJ2-7; 9 bases line up with TRBD1. The CDR3 totals 14 residues. Germline-derived CDR1 and CDR2 are SQVTM and ANQGSEA. J lost 0 bases, V lost 0 bases, and 0 bases had no gene match. CDR3: CSVEEDRGSYEQYF. For the CDR3, the DNA is TGCAGCGTTGAAGAGGACAGGGGCTCCTACGAGCAGTACTTC.

The V call is TRBV2, the J call TRBJ2-4; maybe TRBD1 (5 bases). This CDR3 is 15 amino acids long. Germline loops: CDR1 SNHLY, CDR2 FYNNEI. Trimming removed 5 bases at V and 0 bases at J, with 11 bases between. The CDR3 DNA follows: TGTGCCAGCAGTCAAGACAGTATAGCCAAAAACATTCAGTACTTC. Protein sequence: CASSQDSIAKNIQYF.

The V and J genes are TRBV6-6 and TRBJ2-3, with TRBD2 matching 8 bases. This CDR3 comprises 16 residues. The germline V gene has CDR1 MNHNY and CDR2 SVGAGI (reference sequence). V lost 5 bases to trimming and J lost 1 base; unmatched junction nucleotides: 8. Here the CDR3 DNA reads TGTGCCAGCAGTCCCCGGGGTAGCGGGGGCACAGATACGCAGTATTTT. Amino acid sequence: CASSPRGSGGTDTQYF.

J is TRBJ2-1 and V is TRBV12-3 or TRBV12-4; no definite D call. The CDR3 spans 11 residues. V lost 4 bases and J 12 bases, leaving 10 bases between the germline ends. As DNA, the CDR3 is TGTGCCAGCAGTTACAGTACTGGGCAGTTCTTC. Its translation is CASSYSTGQFF.

V gene TRBV19 combines with J gene TRBJ2-7; the match to TRBD1 covers 7 bases. Germline assignment: CDR1 LNHDA and CDR2 SQIVND (reference sequence). The V segment lost 9 bases and the J segment 2 bases; nucleotides outside the gene matches: 13. This CDR3 spans 15 amino acids. Here the CDR3 DNA reads TGTGCCAGAACCCGGTCCGGGACAGTCACCTACGAGCAGTACTTC. Its translation is CARTRSGTVTYEQYF.